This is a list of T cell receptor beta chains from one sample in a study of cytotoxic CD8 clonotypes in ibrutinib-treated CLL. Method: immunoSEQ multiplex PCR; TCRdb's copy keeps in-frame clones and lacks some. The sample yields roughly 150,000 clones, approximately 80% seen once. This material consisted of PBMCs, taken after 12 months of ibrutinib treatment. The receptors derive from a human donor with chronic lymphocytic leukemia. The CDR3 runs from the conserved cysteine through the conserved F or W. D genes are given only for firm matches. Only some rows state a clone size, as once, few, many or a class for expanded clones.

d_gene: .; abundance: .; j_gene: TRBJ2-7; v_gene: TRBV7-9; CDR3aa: CASSLGQTSYEQYF; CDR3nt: TGTGCCAGCAGCTTAGGGCAAACGTCCTACGAGCAGTACTTC
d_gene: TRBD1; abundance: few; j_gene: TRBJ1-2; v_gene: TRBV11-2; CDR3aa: CASSQDRENGYTF; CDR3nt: TGTGCCAGCAGCCAGGACAGGGAAAACGGCTACACCTTC
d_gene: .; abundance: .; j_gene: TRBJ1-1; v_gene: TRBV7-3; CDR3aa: CASSPHEGTVMNTEAFF; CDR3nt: TGTGCCAGCAGCCCCCATGAGGGGACGGTCATGAACACTGAAGCTTTCTTT
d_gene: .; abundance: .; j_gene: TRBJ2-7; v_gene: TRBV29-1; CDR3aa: CSVAGSGEQYF; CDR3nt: TGCAGCGTTGCGGGATCGGGGGAGCAGTACTTC
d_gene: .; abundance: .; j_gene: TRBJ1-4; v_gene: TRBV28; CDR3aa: CAISATNEKLFF; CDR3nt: TGTGCCATATCCGCTACTAATGAAAAACTGTTTTTT
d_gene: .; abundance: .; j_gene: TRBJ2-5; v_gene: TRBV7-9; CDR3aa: CASSLVSGTQYF; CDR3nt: TGTGCCAGCAGCTTAGTGTCTGGGACCCAGTACTTC
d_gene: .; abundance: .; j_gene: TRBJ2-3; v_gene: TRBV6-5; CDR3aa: CASSYAGSTDTQYF; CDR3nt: TGTGCCAGCAGTTACGCCGGGAGCACAGATACGCAGTATTTT
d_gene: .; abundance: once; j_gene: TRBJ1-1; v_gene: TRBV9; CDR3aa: CASSDKVRTEAFF; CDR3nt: TGTGCCAGCAGTGATAAAGTACGCACTGAAGCTTTCTTT
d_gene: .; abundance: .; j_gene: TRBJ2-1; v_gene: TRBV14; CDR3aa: CASSPYYNEQFF; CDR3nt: TGTGCCAGCAGCCCGTACTACAATGAGCAGTTCTTC
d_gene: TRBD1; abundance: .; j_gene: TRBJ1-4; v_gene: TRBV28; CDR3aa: CASSQGAREKLFF; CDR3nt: TGTGCCAGCAGTCAGGGGGCGAGAGAAAAACTGTTTTTT
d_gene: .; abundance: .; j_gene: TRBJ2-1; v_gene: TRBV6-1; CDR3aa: CASSEALGGGKNEQFF; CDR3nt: TGTGCCAGCAGTGAAGCGTTGGGGGGGGGCAAGAATGAGCAGTTCTTC
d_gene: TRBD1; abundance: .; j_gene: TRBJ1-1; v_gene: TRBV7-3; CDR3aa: CASSLGQGNTEAFF; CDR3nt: TGTGCCAGCAGCCTCGGACAGGGGAACACTGAAGCTTTCTTT
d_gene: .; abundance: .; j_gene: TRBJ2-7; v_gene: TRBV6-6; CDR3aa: CASSRGPRQGEQYF; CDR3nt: TGTGCCAGCAGTCGCGGACCCCGCCAGGGCGAGCAGTACTTC
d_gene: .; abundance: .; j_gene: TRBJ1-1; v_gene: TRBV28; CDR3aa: CASSSASRGATEAFF; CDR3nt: TGTGCCAGCAGTTCGGCCTCGCGAGGGGCCACTGAAGCTTTCTTT
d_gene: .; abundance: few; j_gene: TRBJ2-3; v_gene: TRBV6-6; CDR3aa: CASSYSISTDTQYF; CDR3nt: TGTGCCAGCAGTTACTCGATCAGCACAGATACGCAGTATTTT
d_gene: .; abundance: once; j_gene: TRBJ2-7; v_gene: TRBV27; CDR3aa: CASSLSRDRSSYEQYF; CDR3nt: TGTGCCAGCAGTTTATCGCGGGACCGAAGCTCCTACGAGCAGTACTTC
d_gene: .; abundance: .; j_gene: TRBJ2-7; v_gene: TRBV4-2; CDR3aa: CASSTGGTSYEQYF; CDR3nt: TGTGCCAGCAGCACAGGCGGGACGTCCTACGAGCAGTACTTC
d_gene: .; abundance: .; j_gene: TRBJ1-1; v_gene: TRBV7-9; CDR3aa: CASSLQTVSPEAFF; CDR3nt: TGTGCCAGCAGCCTACAGACAGTCTCACCAGAAGCTTTCTTT
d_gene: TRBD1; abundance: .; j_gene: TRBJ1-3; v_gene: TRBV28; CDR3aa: CASSYRGAGNTIYF; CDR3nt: TGTGCCAGCAGTTACAGGGGCGCCGGAAACACCATATATTTT
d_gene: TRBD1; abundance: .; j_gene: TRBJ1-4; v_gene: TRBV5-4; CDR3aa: CASSPSTGENEKLFF; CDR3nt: TGTGCCAGCAGCCCCTCGACAGGGGAAAATGAAAAACTGTTTTTT
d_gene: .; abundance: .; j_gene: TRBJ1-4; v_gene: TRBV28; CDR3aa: CASSLVGKITRNEKLFF; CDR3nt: TGTGCCAGCAGTTTAGTTGGGAAAATTACCCGTAATGAAAAACTGTTTTTT
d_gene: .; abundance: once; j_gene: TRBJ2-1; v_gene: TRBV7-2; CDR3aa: CASSPLGTRVNEQFF; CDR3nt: TGTGCCAGCAGCCCCCTGGGTACGAGGGTGAATGAGCAGTTCTTC
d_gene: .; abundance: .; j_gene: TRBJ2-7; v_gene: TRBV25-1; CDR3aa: CASSESSVGSYEQYF; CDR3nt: TGTGCCAGCAGTGAATCCTCAGTGGGCTCTTACGAGCAGTACTTC
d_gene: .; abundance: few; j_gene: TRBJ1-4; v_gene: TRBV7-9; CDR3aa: CASSFPLAGNEKLFF; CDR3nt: TGTGCCAGCAGCTTCCCTCTCGCAGGGAATGAAAAACTGTTTTTT
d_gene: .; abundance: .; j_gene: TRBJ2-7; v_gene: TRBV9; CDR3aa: CASSVGGLSYEQYF; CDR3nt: TGTGCCAGCAGCGTAGGGGGACTCAGCTACGAGCAGTACTTC
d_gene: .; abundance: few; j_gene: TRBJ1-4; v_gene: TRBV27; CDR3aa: CASSLSQGNEKLFF; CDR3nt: TGTGCCAGCAGTTTATCGCAGGGAAATGAAAAACTGTTTTTT
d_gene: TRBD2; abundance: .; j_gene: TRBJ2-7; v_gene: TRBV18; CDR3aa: CASSTDTQRGSYEQYF; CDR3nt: TGTGCCAGCTCAACAGATACCCAGCGGGGCTCCTACGAGCAGTACTTC
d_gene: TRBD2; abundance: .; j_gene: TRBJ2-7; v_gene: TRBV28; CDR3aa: CASINSYAGGYEQYF; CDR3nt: TGTGCCAGCATTAACTCCTACGCGGGGGGTTACGAGCAGTACTTC
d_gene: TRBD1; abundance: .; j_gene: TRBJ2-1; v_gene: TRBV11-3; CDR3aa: CASSFRTGNNEQFF; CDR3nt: TGTGCCAGCAGCTTCCGGACAGGGAACAATGAGCAGTTCTTC
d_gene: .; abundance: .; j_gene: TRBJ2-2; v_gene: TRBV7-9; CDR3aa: CASSAGRWNTGELFF; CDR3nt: TGTGCCAGCAGCGCTGGGAGGTGGAACACCGGGGAGCTGTTTTTT
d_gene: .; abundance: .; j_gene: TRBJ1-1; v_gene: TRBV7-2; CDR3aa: CASSLGVLNTEAFF; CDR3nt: TGTGCCAGCAGCTTGGGCGTCTTGAACACTGAAGCTTTCTTT
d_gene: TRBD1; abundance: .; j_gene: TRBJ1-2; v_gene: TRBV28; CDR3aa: CASRAPMGQGAWMNGYTF; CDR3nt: TGTGCCAGCAGGGCGCCGATGGGCCAGGGGGCTTGGATGAATGGCTACACCTTC
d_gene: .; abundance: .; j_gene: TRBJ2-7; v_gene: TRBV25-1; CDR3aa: CASSEVGRGSYEQYF; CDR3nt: TGTGCCAGCAGTGAGGTGGGCCGGGGCTCCTACGAGCAGTACTTC
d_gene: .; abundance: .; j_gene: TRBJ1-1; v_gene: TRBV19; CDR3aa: CASSTRHGGAFF; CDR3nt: TGTGCCAGTAGTACAAGACATGGGGGAGCTTTCTTT
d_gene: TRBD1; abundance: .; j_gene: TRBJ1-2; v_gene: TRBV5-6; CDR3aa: CASSLGDRGSTYGYTF; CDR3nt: TGTGCCAGCAGCCTAGGGGACAGGGGCTCTACCTATGGCTACACCTTC
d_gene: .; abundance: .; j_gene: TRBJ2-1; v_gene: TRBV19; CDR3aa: CASSPVPGADRVQFF; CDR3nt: TGTGCCAGTAGTCCTGTGCCGGGGGCCGATCGTGTGCAGTTCTTC
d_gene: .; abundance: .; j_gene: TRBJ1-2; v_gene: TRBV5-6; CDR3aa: CASSPRGYSQPGYTF; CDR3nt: TGTGCCAGCAGCCCTAGGGGATACAGCCAACCTGGCTACACCTTC
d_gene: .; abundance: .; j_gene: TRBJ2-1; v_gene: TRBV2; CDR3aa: CASSDNPPRAEVF; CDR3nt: TGTGCCAGCAGTGACAATCCGCCCCGAGCTGAGGTCTTC
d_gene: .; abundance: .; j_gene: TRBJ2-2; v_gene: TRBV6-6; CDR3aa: CASSPGSPGELFF; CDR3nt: TGTGCCAGCAGTCCGGGTTCCCCCGGGGAGCTGTTTTTT
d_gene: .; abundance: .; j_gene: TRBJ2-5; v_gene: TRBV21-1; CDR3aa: CASSKSEKGQGRKETQYF; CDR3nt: TGTGCCAGCAGCAAATCGGAAAAGGGACAGGGGAGAAAAGAGACCCAGTACTTC
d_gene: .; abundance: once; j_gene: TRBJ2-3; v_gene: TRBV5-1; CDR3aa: CASSQQGFTDTQYF; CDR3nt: TGCGCCAGCAGCCAACAGGGCTTCACAGATACGCAGTATTTT
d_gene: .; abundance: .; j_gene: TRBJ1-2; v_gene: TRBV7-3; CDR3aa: CASSLPDGYGYTF; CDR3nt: TGTGCCAGCAGCTTACCGGACGGCTATGGCTACACCTTC
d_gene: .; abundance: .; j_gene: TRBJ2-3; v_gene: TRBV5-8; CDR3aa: CASSLTDTQYF; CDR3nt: TGTGCCAGCAGCTTAACAGATACGCAGTATTTT
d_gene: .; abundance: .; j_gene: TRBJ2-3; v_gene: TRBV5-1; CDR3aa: CASSLGGRGTDTQYF; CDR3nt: TGCGCCAGCAGCTTGGGGGGACGTGGGACAGATACGCAGTATTTT
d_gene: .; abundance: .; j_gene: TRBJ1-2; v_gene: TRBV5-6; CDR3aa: CASSLGGGSVSGYTF; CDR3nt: TGTGCCAGCAGCTTGGGTGGGGGCAGTGTCTCTGGCTACACCTTC
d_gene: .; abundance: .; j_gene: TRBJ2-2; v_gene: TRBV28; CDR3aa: CASSPSGGGRTGELFF; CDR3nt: TGTGCCAGCAGCCCCTCTGGGGGGGGGCGCACCGGGGAGCTGTTTTTT
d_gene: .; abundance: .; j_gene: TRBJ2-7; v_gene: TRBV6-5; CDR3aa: CASIRGTTYEQYF; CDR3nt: TGTGCCAGCATCAGGGGGACTACCTACGAGCAGTACTTC
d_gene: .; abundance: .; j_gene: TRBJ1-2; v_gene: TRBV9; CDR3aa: CASSVALSVRGAHGYTF; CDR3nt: TGTGCCAGCAGCGTAGCTTTATCGGTGAGGGGCGCGCATGGCTACACCTTC
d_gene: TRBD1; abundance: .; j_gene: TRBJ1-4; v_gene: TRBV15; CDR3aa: CATSSQPGQGNEKLFF; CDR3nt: TGTGCCACCAGCAGTCAACCGGGACAGGGGAATGAAAAACTGTTTTTT
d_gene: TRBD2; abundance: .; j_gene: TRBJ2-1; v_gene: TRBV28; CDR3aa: CASSLTTGGRVYNEQFF; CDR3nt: TGTGCCAGCAGCCTAACGACGGGCGGGAGAGTTTACAATGAGCAGTTCTTC
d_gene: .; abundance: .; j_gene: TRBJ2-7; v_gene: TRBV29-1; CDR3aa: CSVAKGLTTSYEQYF; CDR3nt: TGCAGCGTCGCCAAGGGACTCACAACCTCCTACGAGCAGTACTTC
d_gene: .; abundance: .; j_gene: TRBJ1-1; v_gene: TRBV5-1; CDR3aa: CASSLAGMNTEAFF; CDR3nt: TGCGCCAGCAGCTTGGCGGGGATGAACACTGAAGCTTTCTTT
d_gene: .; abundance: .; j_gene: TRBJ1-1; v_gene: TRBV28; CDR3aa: CASRARVPNTEAFF; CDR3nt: TGTGCCAGCCGCGCGAGGGTCCCGAACACTGAAGCTTTCTTT
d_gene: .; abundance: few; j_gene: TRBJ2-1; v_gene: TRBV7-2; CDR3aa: CASSLVGGDFNEQFF; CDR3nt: TGTGCCAGCAGCTTAGTTGGCGGGGACTTCAATGAGCAGTTCTTC
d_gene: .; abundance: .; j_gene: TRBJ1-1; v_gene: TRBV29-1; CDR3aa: CSGGQMNTEAFF; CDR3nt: TGCAGCGGAGGACAGATGAACACTGAAGCTTTCTTT
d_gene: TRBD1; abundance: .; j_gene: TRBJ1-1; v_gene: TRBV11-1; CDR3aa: CASSPRPGTGTRTEAFF; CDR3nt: TGTGCCAGCAGCCCACGTCCCGGGACAGGGACCCGCACTGAAGCTTTCTTT
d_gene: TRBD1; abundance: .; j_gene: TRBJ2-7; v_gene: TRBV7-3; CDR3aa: CASSHSIGTGGDEQYF; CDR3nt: TGCGCCAGCAGCCACTCGATCGGGACAGGGGGCGACGAGCAGTACTTC